This entry lists 8 T cell receptor beta chains sequenced from one sample in a study of cytomegalovirus exposure and HLA in healthy donors (dated by TCRdb to the late 2010s). The protocol used for the library was the immunoSEQ multiplex PCR assay. Here the immuneACCESS table is served through TCRdb, limited to in-frame sequences with V and J called. Missing clones are a known gap in these copies; in checked studies unresolved V genes cover under half, and the rest lacks a known reason. This sample lists fewer than 85,000 clones; around 94% were detected once. The top ten hold 0.6% to 0.8% of the sample. Sequenced input: PBMCs. The receptors were sampled from a woman between 18 and 30 years old in good health and CMV-seronegative.

This chain connects TRBV6-1 to TRBJ2-5, with TRBD2 matching over 9 bases. The length of the CDR3 is 15 residues. Trimming cost V 6 bases and J 1 base; bases outside gene matches: 6. In germline, CDR1 is MNHNS, CDR2 SASEGT. The CDR3 coding sequence is TGTGCCAGCAGCTCATATAGCGGGGGCCAAGAGACCCAGTACTTC. Translated: CASSSYSGGQETQYF.

This chain connects TRBV19 to TRBJ1-6; D possibly corresponds to TRBD1 (5 bases). Germline V CDR1 and CDR2: LNHDA, SQIVND (reference sequence). Trimming removed 7 bases from V and 6 bases from J, with 19 bases in between. CDR3 length: 16 amino acids. Written as DNA, the CDR3 is TGTGCCAGTACCCCCGCAGTAGGAAGGGGTAATTCACCCCTCCACTTT. Its protein is CASTPAVGRGNSPLHF. Looking up the rest from reference TRBV19 and TRBJ1-6 gives the full variable domain: DGGITQSPKYLFRKEGQNVTLSCEQNLNHDAMYWYRQDPGQGLRLIYYSQIVNDFQKGDIAEGYSVSREKKESFPLTVTSAQKNPTAFYLCASTPAVGRGNSPLHFGNGTRLTVT.

This sequence joins TRBV18 and TRBJ1-1; 9 positions agree with TRBD1. With V trimmed by 5 bases and J by 2 bases, 9 bases remained unmatched. Per the germline V gene, CDR1 is KGHSH and CDR2 is LQKENI. This CDR3 has 16 amino acids. The CDR3 nucleotides are TGTGCCAGCTCAAAACCTAACAGGGGGCTTAACACTGAAGCTTTCTTT. Protein sequence: CASSKPNRGLNTEAFF.

The chain combines TRBV28 with TRBJ1-1; D gene unclear. Trimming stripped 3 bases from V and 7 bases from J, with 9 bases between. The CDR3 runs 12 residues. Germline CDR1 is MDHEN and CDR2 is SYDVKM. The CDR3 region is CASSFSGVEAFF. For the CDR3, the DNA is TGTGCCAGCAGTTTTTCCGGGGTTGAAGCTTTCTTT. Combining the CDR3 with reference TRBV28 and TRBJ1-1 gives the whole variable domain DVKVTQSSRYLVKRTGEKVFLECVQDMDHENMFWYRQDPGLGLRLIYFSYDVKMKEKGDIPEGYSVSREKKERFSLILESASTNQTSMYLCASSFSGVEAFFGQGTRLTVV.

The gene calls are TRBV7-2 and TRBJ1-4; a possible D gene is TRBD1 (6 bases). The germline V gene has CDR1 SGHTA and CDR2 FQGNSA. The CDR3 consists of 16 residues. V was clipped by 2 bases and J by 8 bases, with 18 bases between them. CDR3 sequence (DNA): TGTGCCAGCAGCTTACAGGGGCTACTCAACGGCGAAAAACTGTTTTTT. Its translation is CASSLQGLLNGEKLFF. Combining the CDR3 with reference TRBV7-2 and TRBJ1-4 gives the whole variable domain GAGVSQSPSNKVTEKGKDVELRCDPISGHTALYWYRQSLGQGLEFLIYFQGNSAPDKSGLPSDRFSAERTGGSVSTLTIQRTQQEDSAVYLCASSLQGLLNGEKLFFGSGTQLSVL.

This clone was recorded once. This chain uses TRBV5-1 with TRBJ2-5; the D gene is possibly TRBD1 (7 bases). Germline CDR1 is SGHRS and CDR2 is YFSETQ. The CDR3 consists of 15 residues. The V and J ends lost 5 bases and 1 base respectively, with 15 bases between them. The DNA of the CDR3 is TGCGCCAGCAGTAAGGGGGCGGGGCCCCAAGAGACCCAGTACTTC. It translates to CASSKGAGPQETQYF.

The sample holds one count of this clone. The rearrangement joins TRBV28 to TRBJ2-2, with a tentative D call TRBD1 (6 bases). This CDR3 comprises 22 residues. Germline lookup yields CDR1 MDHEN and CDR2 SYDVKM. V was pared by 2 bases and J by 0 bases, with 28 bases between. CDR3 residues: CASSLPRWVYRAEKSNTGELFF. In DNA form, the CDR3 reads TGTGCCAGCAGTTTACCCCGGTGGGTTTACAGGGCAGAGAAATCGAACACCGGGGAGCTGTTTTTT.

The chain combines TRBV5-1 with TRBJ2-6; no clear D. Germline V lookup: CDR1 SGHRS, CDR2 YFSETQ. The CDR3 totals 15 residues. V was clipped by 8 bases and J by 2 bases, with 14 bases between them. The DNA for the CDR3 is TGCGCCAGTTATCCGTCCCCCGCTGGGGCCAACGTCCTGACTTTC. It encodes CASYPSPAGANVLTF.